This T cell receptor (beta chain) was sequenced for a study of shared clonotypes between healthy human individuals. This CDR3 spans 13 amino acids. CDR1 and CDR2 (germline): WSHSY, SAAADI. The V end lost 6 bases, the J end lost 3 bases, and 9 bases lay between the germline ends. Study-level findings and limits: When naive CD4 clonotypes were compared across a few donors, about 4.9% were shared.

To note about this clone: What it binds is not known.

When replicate PCRs were run on sorted subsets, they used 200 ng DNA, 30,000 to 35,000 T cell genomes. Profiled with immunoSEQ multiplex PCR; TCRdb holds only in-frame clones, not every one. The table has some 1.5 million clones, roughly 95% seen once. This clonotype was sampled from a man aged 25-45 years in good health. The material sequenced was naive CD4+ T cells sorted from blood. Subset indicated: CD45RA+ positively selected. The chain links TRBV10-2 to TRBJ2-1, with a weak D call TRBD1 (5 bases). The CDR3 spells CASSLQGYNEQFF. As DNA, the CDR3 is TGCGCCAGCAGCCTCCAGGGCTACAATGAGCAGTTCTTC.